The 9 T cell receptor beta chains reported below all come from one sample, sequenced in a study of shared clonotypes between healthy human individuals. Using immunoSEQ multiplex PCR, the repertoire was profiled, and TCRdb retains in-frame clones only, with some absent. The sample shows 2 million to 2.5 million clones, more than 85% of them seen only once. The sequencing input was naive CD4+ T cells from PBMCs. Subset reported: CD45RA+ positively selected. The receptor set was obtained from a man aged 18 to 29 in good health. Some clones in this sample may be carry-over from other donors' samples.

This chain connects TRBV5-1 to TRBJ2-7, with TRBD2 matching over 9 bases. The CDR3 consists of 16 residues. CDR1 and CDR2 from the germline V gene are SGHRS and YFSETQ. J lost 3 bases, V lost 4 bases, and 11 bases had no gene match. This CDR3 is CASSQRLGLAHYEQYF. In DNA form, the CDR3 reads TGCGCCAGCAGCCAAAGACTTGGACTAGCGCACTACGAGCAGTACTTC.

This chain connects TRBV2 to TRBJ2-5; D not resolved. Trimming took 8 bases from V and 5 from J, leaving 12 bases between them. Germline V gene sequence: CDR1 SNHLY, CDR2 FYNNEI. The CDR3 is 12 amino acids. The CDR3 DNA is TGTGCCAGCCAAGGAGTAGGTGAGACCCAGTACTTC. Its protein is CASQGVGETQYF.

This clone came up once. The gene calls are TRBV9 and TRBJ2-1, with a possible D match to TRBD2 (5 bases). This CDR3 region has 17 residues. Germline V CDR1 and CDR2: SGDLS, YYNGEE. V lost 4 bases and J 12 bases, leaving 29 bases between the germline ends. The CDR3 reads CASSLSAAATPMSWQFF. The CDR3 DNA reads TGTGCCAGCAGCCTCTCAGCGGCAGCCACGCCAATGAGTTGGCAGTTCTTC.

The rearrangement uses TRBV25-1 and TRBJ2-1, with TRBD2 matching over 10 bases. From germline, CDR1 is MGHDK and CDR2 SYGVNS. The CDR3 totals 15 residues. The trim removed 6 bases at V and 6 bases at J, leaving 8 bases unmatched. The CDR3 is CASSPMSGRGNEQFF. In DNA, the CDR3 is TGTGCCAGCAGCCCTATGAGCGGGAGGGGCAATGAGCAGTTCTTC.

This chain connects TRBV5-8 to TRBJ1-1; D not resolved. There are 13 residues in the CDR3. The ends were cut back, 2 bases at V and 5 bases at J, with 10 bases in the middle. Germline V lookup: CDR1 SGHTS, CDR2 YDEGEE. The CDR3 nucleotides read TGTGCCAGCAGCTTCAACGGAAGGACTGAAGCTTTCTTT. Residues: CASSFNGRTEAFF.

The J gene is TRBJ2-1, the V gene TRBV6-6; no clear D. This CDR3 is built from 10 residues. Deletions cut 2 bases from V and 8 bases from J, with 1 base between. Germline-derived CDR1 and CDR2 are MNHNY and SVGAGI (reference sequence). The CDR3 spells CASSYDEQFF. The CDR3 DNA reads TGTGCCAGCAGTTACGATGAGCAGTTCTTC.

This CDR3 reads CASSLADRAEKLFF. The DNA for the CDR3 is TGTGCCAGCAGCTTGGCCGACAGGGCTGAAAAACTGTTTTTT. V usage is TRBV7-9 and J usage is TRBJ1-4; 7 bases map to TRBD1. The trim removed 3 bases at V and 7 bases at J, leaving 5 bases unmatched. The CDR3 loop spans 14 amino acids. Germline V lookup: CDR1 SEHNR, CDR2 FQNEAQ (reference sequence).

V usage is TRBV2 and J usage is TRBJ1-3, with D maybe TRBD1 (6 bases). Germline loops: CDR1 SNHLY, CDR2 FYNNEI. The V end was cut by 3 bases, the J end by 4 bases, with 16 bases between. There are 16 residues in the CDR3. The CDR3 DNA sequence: TGTGCCAGCAGTGAGTGGACCGGGGGGGGCGGAAACACCATATATTTT. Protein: CASSEWTGGGGNTIYF.

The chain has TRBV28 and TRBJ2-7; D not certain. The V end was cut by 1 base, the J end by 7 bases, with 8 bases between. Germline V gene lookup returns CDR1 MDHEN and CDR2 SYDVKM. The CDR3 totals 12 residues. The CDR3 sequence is CASSLSRMEQYF. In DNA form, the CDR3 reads TGTGCCAGCAGTTTATCCCGTATGGAGCAGTACTTC.